This entry lists 6 T cell receptor beta chains sequenced from one sample in a study of control samples from healthy donors and cancer patients. The table came from immunoSEQ multiplex PCR; TCRdb's copy has only in-frame clones and leaves some out. There are tens of thousands of clones in the sample; roughly 93% occur only once, and over 0.95% lies in the top ten. Sequenced input: PBMCs. Source of these receptors: a woman aged 35 to 49 with lung cancer.

This chain links TRBV5-1 with TRBJ1-1, with 9 bases aligning to TRBD1. Looked up from germline, CDR1 is SGHRS and CDR2 is YFSETQ. Losses at the gene ends were 8 bases for V and 0 bases for J; bases not matched to a gene: 5. The CDR3 extends over 14 amino acids. The CDR3 reads CASRDRDMNTEAFF. The CDR3 DNA reads as TGCGCCAGTCGGGACAGGGACATGAACACTGAAGCTTTCTTT.

The rearrangement uses TRBV19 and TRBJ1-5; the D is unclear. Trimming removed 6 bases from V and 0 bases from J, with 9 bases in between. Germline V gene sequence: CDR1 LNHDA, CDR2 SQIVND (reference sequence). The CDR3 has 14 residues. This CDR3 is CASSAVVSNQPQHF. CDR3 in DNA: TGTGCCAGTAGCGCCGTGGTTAGCAATCAGCCCCAGCATTTT. The entire variable domain, with the rest obtained from reference TRBV19 and TRBJ1-5, is as follows: DGGITQSPKYLFRKEGQNVTLSCEQNLNHDAMYWYRQDPGQGLRLIYYSQIVNDFQKGDIAEGYSVSREKKESFPLTVTSAQKNPTAFYLCASSAVVSNQPQHFGDGTRLSIL.

The CDR3 DNA sequence: TGTGCCAGCAGTTACTCGACGTGGGGCGGGAAACTGTTTTTT. Protein: CASSYSTWGGKLFF. This chain connects TRBV6-5 to TRBJ1-4, with D perhaps TRBD1 (5 bases). Germline V CDR1 and CDR2: MNHEY, SVGAGI. There are 14 residues in the CDR3. The V and J ends lost 0 bases and 11 bases respectively, with 13 bases between them.

This clone has just one count. Other DNA sequences in this specimen translate into the identical CDR3. The chain is built from TRBV2 and TRBJ2-1, with 7 bases that match TRBD2. V shed 7 bases, J shed 0 bases, and the junction held 12 bases outside the gene matches. Looked up from germline, CDR1 is SNHLY and CDR2 is FYNNEI. The CDR3 covers 17 residues. The DNA of the CDR3 is TGTGCCAGCAAAGGGGAGGGGCCGGGGGTCTCCTACAATGAGCAGTTCTTC. Its translation is CASKGEGPGVSYNEQFF.

The table lists this clone with a count of one. The rearrangement joins TRBV5-1 to TRBJ1-4; D remains unclear. This CDR3 is 16 amino acids long. Germline V gives CDR1 SGHRS, CDR2 YFSETQ. Trimming left V 4 bases short and J 5 bases short, with 18 bases between. As DNA, the CDR3 is TGCGCCAGCAGCCACAACGAGGGAGGGAAAAATGAAAAACTGTTTTTT. It yields the protein CASSHNEGGKNEKLFF.

CDR3 bases: TGTGCCAGCAACTTAGTAGGACAGGGGTACTATGGCTACACCTTC. Amino acid sequence: CASNLVGQGYYGYTF. V and J are TRBV5-4 and TRBJ1-2; 9 bases are shared with TRBD1. The CDR3 sequence is 15 residues long. With 6 bases clipped from V and 3 bases from J, the junction kept 9 bases outside the gene matches. Germline CDR1 is SGHNT and CDR2 is YYREEE (reference sequence).